Here is one T cell receptor beta chain with its context. The data are from a study of blood T cell repertoires in COVID-19. Across the whole study: COVID-19 samples from acute and convalescent phases originated in the United States, Italy and Spain. The analysed material was cDNA or gDNA that came from T cells, B-cell-depleted T cells, or PBMCs.

The V end was cut by 8 bases, the J end by 6 bases, with 14 bases between. Germline loops: CDR1 MNHNY, CDR2 SVGAGI (reference sequence). This CDR3 spans 14 amino acids. Authors' processing steps: Reference gene primers were amplified, and this amplification served to estimate nucleated cell counts. The protocol was immunoSEQ multiplex PCR, while the TCRdb copy is restricted to in-frame clones and leaves out a portion. That table is the source of V, J and clone size, and D and trimming were worked out from the DNA. The top ten clones hold 12% of a sample with roughly 100,000 clones, more than 80% of them seen once.

This receptor was obtained from a human donor in a cohort sampled during active COVID-19. The sample comprised peripheral blood. V is TRBV6-6 and J is TRBJ1-6; tentatively, D is TRBD1 (5 bases). CDR3 sequence (DNA): TGTGCCAGCCGGGCCGGGGGGTCTAATTCACCCCTCCACTTT. This gives the protein CASRAGGSNSPLHF.